This T cell receptor beta chain is from a study of T cell responses to AZD1222 COVID-19 vaccine. The CDR3 is 12 amino acids. Germline CDR1 reads SQVTM; CDR2 reads ANQGSEA. Trimming removed 4 bases at V and 5 bases at J, with 12 bases between. A note on this clone: The target antigen is unknown.

Whole-study findings and limits: The span of vaccine-associated CD4 TCRs extended across spike, with dominance at 160-218 and 743-854. Spike-specific TCR repertoires showed rising breadth and depth after two AZD1222 doses. Donors were chiefly white British, with a greater number of females, and clonal diversity was perhaps underestimated.

Measured with immunoSEQ multiplex PCR; TCRdb has only the in-frame clones, and not every one. The table records 150,000 to 200,000 clones, about 93% of them present only once. The V and J genes are TRBV29-1 and TRBJ2-7; D is uncertain. The sequence came from an adult who received the MenACWY meningococcal vaccine as a control. The sequencing used peripheral blood, collected 28 days after the second dose of the MenACWY control vaccine. The CDR3 nucleotides are TGCAGCGTTGTTGTCTTTTGGAACGAGCAGTACTTC. Translation gives CSVVVFWNEQYF.